The 6 T cell receptor beta chains given below trace back to one sample, sequenced in a study of shared clonotypes between healthy human individuals. Naive-designated CD8 cells lacked CD45RO, were positively enriched for CCR7, and omitted terminally differentiated effector memory CD45RA+ cells. Measured with immunoSEQ multiplex PCR; TCRdb has only the in-frame clones, and not every one. The table includes roughly 600,000 clones, roughly 98% detected once. Sequencing was performed on naive CD8+ T cells sorted from blood. These receptors were taken from a man aged 30 to 45 in good health.

The gene calls are TRBV6-6 and TRBJ2-7; the D is unclear. From germline, CDR1 is MNHNY and CDR2 SVGAGI (reference sequence). The CDR3 has 12 amino acids. Trimming pared 4 bases from V and 2 bases from J, leaving 6 bases between. CDR3 in amino acids: CASSSLTYEQYF. CDR3 nucleotides: TGTGCCAGCAGTTCGCTCACCTACGAGCAGTACTTC.

The rearrangement uses TRBV9 and TRBJ2-1; 7 positions match TRBD2. CDR1 is SGDLS, CDR2 YYNGEE, per germline. This CDR3 comprises 13 residues. The junction had 5 bases not matched to a gene; V was cut back by 4 bases and J by 7 bases. Written as DNA, the CDR3 is TGTGCCAGCAGCCCGGGGGGATGGAATGAGCAGTTCTTC. It is translated as CASSPGGWNEQFF.

The chain recombines TRBV5-1 with TRBJ2-2; tentative D call: TRBD2 (5 bases). The CDR3 spans 19 residues. Between the trimmed V and J ends, which lost 0 bases and 5 bases, there was a span of 23 bases. Per the germline V gene, CDR1 is SGHRS and CDR2 is YFSETQ. The CDR3 is CASSLAVGLHHRGTGELFF. The CDR3 coding sequence is TGCGCCAGCAGCTTGGCCGTAGGACTTCATCATCGCGGGACCGGGGAGCTGTTTTTT.

The rearrangement uses TRBV7-2 and TRBJ2-7; 8 bases map to TRBD1. The CDR3 is made up of 15 amino acids. The trim removed 1 base at V and 2 bases at J, leaving 4 bases unmatched. The germline gives CDR1 SGHTA, CDR2 FQGNSA. CDR3 nucleotide sequence: TGTGCCAGCAGCTTAGGTCGGGACAGGACCTACGAGCAGTACTTC. It yields the protein CASSLGRDRTYEQYF.

The rearrangement joins TRBV28 to TRBJ1-2, with D uncertain. Germline CDR1 is MDHEN and CDR2 is SYDVKM. The CDR3 has 10 amino acids. Trimming took off 5 bases at V and 6 bases at J, with 4 bases between the two ends. The CDR3 loop is CASSGNGYTF. CDR3 DNA sequence: TGTGCCAGCAGTGGAAATGGCTACACCTTC.

The V call is TRBV11-3, the J call TRBJ2-3, with TRBD2 identical over 10 bases. The V segment lost 1 base and the J segment 4 bases; nucleotides outside the gene matches: 5. The germline V gene has CDR1 SGHNT and CDR2 YENEEA. CDR3 length: 16 residues. The CDR3 loop reads CASSLGASGGPDTQYF. As DNA, the CDR3 is TGTGCCAGCAGCTTAGGGGCTAGCGGGGGTCCAGATACGCAGTATTTT.